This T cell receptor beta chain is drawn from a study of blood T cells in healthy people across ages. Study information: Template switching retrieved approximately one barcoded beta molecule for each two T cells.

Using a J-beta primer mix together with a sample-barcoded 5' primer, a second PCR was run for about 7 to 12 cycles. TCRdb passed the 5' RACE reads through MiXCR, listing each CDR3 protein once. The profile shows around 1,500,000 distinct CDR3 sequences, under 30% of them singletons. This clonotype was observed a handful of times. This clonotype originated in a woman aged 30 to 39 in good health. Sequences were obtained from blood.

The CDR3 DNA follows: TGTGCCACCAGCAGAGACTGGGCCTACAATGAGCAGTTCTTC. Protein: CATSRDWAYNEQFF. This chain joins TRBV15 and TRBJ2-1; D is undetermined. The V gene's germline CDR1 is LNHNV and CDR2 YYDKDF (reference sequence). V lost 0 bases and J 2 bases, leaving 5 bases between the germline ends. CDR3 size: 14 residues.